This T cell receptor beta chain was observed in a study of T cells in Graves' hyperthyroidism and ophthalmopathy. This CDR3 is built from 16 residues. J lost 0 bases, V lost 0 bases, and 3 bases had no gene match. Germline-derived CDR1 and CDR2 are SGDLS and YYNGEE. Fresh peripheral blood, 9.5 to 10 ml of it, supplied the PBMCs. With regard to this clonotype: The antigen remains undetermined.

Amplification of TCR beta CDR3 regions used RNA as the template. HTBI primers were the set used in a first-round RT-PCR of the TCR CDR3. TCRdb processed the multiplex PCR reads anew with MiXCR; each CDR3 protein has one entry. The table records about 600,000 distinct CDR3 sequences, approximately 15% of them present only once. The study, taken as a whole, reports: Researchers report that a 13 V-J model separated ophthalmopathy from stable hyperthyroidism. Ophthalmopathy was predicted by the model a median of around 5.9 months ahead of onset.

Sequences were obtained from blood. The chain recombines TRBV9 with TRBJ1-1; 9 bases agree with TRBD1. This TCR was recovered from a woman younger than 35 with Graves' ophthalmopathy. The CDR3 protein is CASSVGTGVMNTEAFF. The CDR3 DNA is TGTGCCAGCAGCGTAGGGACAGGGGTTATGAACACTGAAGCTTTCTTT.